The 16 T cell receptor beta chains listed next were all sequenced from one sample in a study of cytomegalovirus exposure and HLA in healthy donors. The primer mix had 60 Vbeta and 13 Jbeta primers. Repertoires were generated with immunoSEQ multiplex PCR, while TCRdb's copy carries only in-frame clones and drops some. The sample yields over 150,000 clones, 60% to 85% seen once. Specimen: PBMCs. All receptors come from a man younger than 45 in good health and CMV-seropositive.

The chain carries TRBV11-2 and TRBJ2-1; D may be TRBD2 (5 bases). V shed 6 bases and J shed 2 bases, with 20 bases lying between them. The CDR3 is 17 residues long. Germline assignment: CDR1 SGHAT and CDR2 FQNNGV. In DNA form, the CDR3 reads TGTGCCAGCAGTTTTTACCTCCGGGGAAGTACCTACAATGAGCAGTTCTTC. Translation gives CASSFYLRGSTYNEQFF.

This clone was found a few times. The chain joins TRBV11-2 to TRBJ2-6; D might be TRBD2 (5 bases). Germline CDR1 SGHAT, CDR2 FQNNGV. Trimming left V 4 bases short and J 8 bases short, with 24 bases between. The CDR3 extends over 18 amino acids. CDR3 bases: TGTGCCAGCAGCTCACTATGGCAAGGCCCGAGGGTGACCAACGTCCTGACTTTC. It yields the protein CASSSLWQGPRVTNVLTF.

V gene TRBV4-1 combines with J gene TRBJ2-3; 9 bases map to TRBD1. Trimming at V came to 6 bases and at J to 4 bases, leaving 8 bases not matched to a gene. In germline, CDR1 is MGHRA, CDR2 YSYEKL. CDR3 length equals 15 residues. The CDR3 here is CASSRQGDRADTQYF. DNA of the CDR3: TGCGCCAGCAGTCGACAGGGGGACCGGGCAGATACGCAGTATTTT.

The rearrangement joins TRBV4-3 to TRBJ2-7; D ambiguous. Germline V lookup: CDR1 LGHNA, CDR2 YSLEER. The CDR3 spans 14 residues. Trimming shortened V by 1 base and J by 5 bases, and 12 bases separated the two germline ends. The CDR3 sequence is CASSQGYGSDEQYF. CDR3 coding DNA: TGCGCCAGCAGCCAAGGGTACGGTTCGGACGAGCAGTACTTC.

The CDR3 loop reads CASRQDRTSGNTIYF. As DNA, the CDR3 is TGTGCCAGCAGACAGGACAGGACCTCTGGAAACACCATATATTTT. This chain uses TRBV6-6 with TRBJ1-3; 7 bases agree with TRBD1. V trimming: 6 bases; J trimming: 0 bases; junction bases outside the gene matches: 5. CDR1 is MNHNY and CDR2 is SVGAGI in the germline V gene (reference sequence). This CDR3 region has 15 residues.

V gene TRBV28 combines with J gene TRBJ1-5, with D possibly matching TRBD1 (6 bases). V lost 5 bases to trimming and J lost 5 bases, with 13 bases between them. Per germline, CDR1 MDHEN and CDR2 SYDVKM. The CDR3 totals 14 residues. The CDR3 nucleotides read TGTGCCAGCAGTGCGCAGGGGTTTGATCAGCCCCAGCATTTT. Encoded protein: CASSAQGFDQPQHF. Complete variable domain (other parts from reference TRBV28 and TRBJ1-5): DVKVTQSSRYLVKRTGEKVFLECVQDMDHENMFWYRQDPGLGLRLIYFSYDVKMKEKGDIPEGYSVSREKKERFSLILESASTNQTSMYLCASSAQGFDQPQHFGDGTRLSIL.

J is TRBJ2-1 and V is TRBV9; 8 bases match TRBD2. Germline CDR1 is SGDLS and CDR2 is YYNGEE. CDR3 size: 16 residues. V lost 0 bases and J lost 4; bases outside the gene matches: 6. CDR3: CASSVGVAGIYNEQFF. DNA of the CDR3: TGTGCCAGCAGCGTAGGGGTAGCGGGGATATACAATGAGCAGTTCTTC.

The rearrangement joins TRBV5-5 to TRBJ1-6, with a tentative D call TRBD1 (6 bases). The CDR3 runs to 14 residues. Germline V CDR1 and CDR2: SGHKS, YYEKEE (reference sequence). The V and J ends lost 0 bases and 7 bases respectively, with 8 bases between them. CDR3 nucleotides: TGTGCCAGCAGCTTGGGGGGGCTCAATTCACCCCTCCACTTT. This gives the protein CASSLGGLNSPLHF.

The chain couples TRBV6-6 to TRBJ2-7, with TRBD2 identical over 7 bases. CDR3 size: 13 residues. Germline loops: CDR1 MNHNY, CDR2 SVGAGI (reference sequence). The junction had 2 bases not matched to a gene; V was cut back by 5 bases and J by 1 base. This chain's CDR3 is CASSGEGSYEQYF. CDR3 DNA: TGTGCCAGCAGTGGGGAGGGATCCTACGAGCAGTACTTC.

The J gene is TRBJ1-2, the V gene TRBV2, with a tentative D call TRBD1 (6 bases). Deletions cut 0 bases from V and 4 bases from J, with 21 bases between. This CDR3 region has 18 residues. CDR1 and CDR2 (germline): SNHLY, FYNNEI. The CDR3 DNA follows: TGTGCCAGCAGTGAAGCGTCCCCTACAGGGCATGTAGGCTATGGCTACACCTTC. This codes for CASSEASPTGHVGYGYTF.

The chain couples TRBV20-1 to TRBJ1-6; D ambiguous. V was shortened by 4 bases and J by 7 bases, with 5 bases between the two germline ends. From germline, CDR1 is DFQATT and CDR2 SNEGSKA (reference sequence). This CDR3 has 11 residues. CDR3 coding DNA: TGCAGTGCTATCGGGAATTCACCCCTCCACTTT. It specifies CSAIGNSPLHF.

The CDR3 nucleotides read TGTGCCAGGAGGGAGAACACCGGGGAGCTGTTTTTT. Amino acids: CARRENTGELFF. This chain uses TRBV2 with TRBJ2-2, with D tentatively TRBD2 (5 bases). There are 12 residues in the CDR3. CDR1 and CDR2 (germline): SNHLY, FYNNEI. Trimming stripped 9 bases from V and 1 base from J, with 6 bases between. Complete variable domain (other parts from reference TRBV2 and TRBJ2-2): EPEVTQTPSHQVTQMGQEVILRCVPISNHLYFYWYRQILGQKVEFLVSFYNNEISEKSEIFDDQFSVERPDGSNFTLKIRSTKLEDSAMYFCARRENTGELFFGEGSRLTVL.

V and J are TRBV30 and TRBJ2-7, with a weak D call TRBD2 (5 bases). V was cut by 4 bases and J by 4 bases, with 8 bases left in between. Germline CDR1 GTSNPN, CDR2 SVGIG (reference sequence). The CDR3 is made up of 11 amino acids. The CDR3 here is CAWTEGYEQYF. The CDR3 nucleotides are TGTGCCTGGACTGAGGGTTACGAGCAGTACTTC.

This chain links TRBV7-2 with TRBJ1-1; D is undetermined. The CDR3 runs 13 residues. Germline V lookup: CDR1 SGHTA, CDR2 FQGNSA. Deletions cut 0 bases from V and 3 bases from J, with 5 bases between. The CDR3: CASSLAQDTEAFF. CDR3 DNA: TGTGCCAGCAGCTTAGCGCAGGACACTGAAGCTTTCTTT.

The V call is TRBV6-1, the J call TRBJ1-2; TRBD1 might be the D (6 bases). V gave up 1 base and J gave up 8 bases, with 8 bases separating them. Germline lookup yields CDR1 MNHNS and CDR2 SASEGT. This CDR3 spans 12 amino acids. The CDR3 here is CASSEGDIGYTF. CDR3 DNA: TGTGCCAGCAGTGAAGGGGACATCGGCTACACCTTC.

The rearrangement links TRBV5-1 to TRBJ2-3; 9 bases align to TRBD2. The junction had 7 bases not matched to a gene; V was cut back by 1 base and J by 4 bases. The germline V gene has CDR1 SGHRS and CDR2 YFSETQ. There are 16 residues in the CDR3. CDR3 protein: CASSLSLAGRSDTQYF. The CDR3 coding sequence is TGCGCCAGCAGCTTGTCCCTAGCGGGGAGGTCAGATACGCAGTATTTT. Full variable domain (outside the CDR3, taken from reference TRBV5-1 and TRBJ2-3): KAGVTQTPRYLIKTRGQQVTLSCSPISGHRSVSWYQQTPGQGLQFLFEYFSETQRNKGNFPGRFSGRQFSNSRSEMNVSTLELGDSALYLCASSLSLAGRSDTQYFGPGTRLTVL.